This T cell receptor (beta chain) was sequenced for a study of cytomegalovirus exposure and HLA in healthy donors. Overall study results and limits: According to an earlier analysis, most TCR beta V segments yielded productive rearrangements about 90% or about 30% of the time. There were some V segments, including TRBV6-2 and TRBV6-3, excluded as indistinguishable.

The CDR3 is 15 amino acids. Germline V gives CDR1 SGHAT, CDR2 FQDESV (reference sequence). V lost 2 bases and J lost 4; bases outside the gene matches: 7. Primers for the PCR totalled 60 Vbeta and 13 Jbeta. The assay was immunoSEQ multiplex PCR, and TCRdb's table has in-frame clones only and misses some. Here the sample spans around 180,000 clones, about 80% being singletons. A note on this clone: The antigen is undetermined.

The chain carries TRBV11-1 and TRBJ1-1, with TRBD1 matching over 7 bases. The sequence was obtained from a woman aged 30 to 39 in good health and CMV-seropositive. Sequencing used PBMCs. The CDR3 sequence is CASSLRIGGGTEAFF. CDR3 DNA sequence: TGTGCCAGCAGCTTAAGGATAGGGGGCGGCACTGAAGCTTTCTTT.